The present entry profiles one T cell receptor (beta chain) with its context. In germline, CDR1 is DFQATT, CDR2 SNEGSKA (reference sequence). The length of the CDR3 is 15 residues. The V end lost 3 bases, the J end lost 2 bases, and 14 bases lay between the germline ends. The data are from a study of blood T cell repertoires in COVID-19. In the study overall: From the United States, Italy and Spain came samples of acute and convalescent COVID-19. Nucleic acid was either cDNA or gDNA, and it came from T cells, B-cell-depleted T cells, or PBMCs.

Per the original methods: Reference gene primer amplification yielded estimated nucleated cell counts. The table came from immunoSEQ multiplex PCR; TCRdb's copy has only in-frame clones and leaves some out. V and J calls and clone size are as listed in that table; D and trimming were resolved from the DNA. The sample has around 270,000 clones; roughly 86% are singletons. The specimen sequenced was peripheral blood. The chain combines TRBV20-1 with TRBJ1-5; no reliable D call. This TCR came from a woman aged 45-65 years with acute or convalescent COVID-19. The CDR3 spells CSASPPGYGNQPQHF. In DNA, the CDR3 is TGCAGTGCTAGTCCCCCGGGTTATGGCAATCAGCCCCAGCATTTT.